The next 29 T cell receptor beta chains were all read from a single sample in a study of T cell responses to AZD1222 COVID-19 vaccine. TCRdb's copy holds only in-frame clones and misses some; the assay was immunoSEQ multiplex PCR. The sample has around 130,000 clones; 86% are singletons. Sample: peripheral blood, taken 28 days after the second AZD1222 dose. Receptor source: an adult who received the AZD1222 COVID-19 vaccine.

This clone was counted once. The chain is built from TRBV24-1 and TRBJ2-1; 7 nucleotides match TRBD1. The CDR3 covers 17 residues. The ends lost 1 base at V and 2 bases at J; junction bases unmatched: 7. Germline assignment: CDR1 KGHDR and CDR2 SFDVKD. The DNA of the CDR3 is TGTGCCACCAGTGATTTACTACAGGGGTCCGCCTACAATGAGCAGTTCTTC. Its translation is CATSDLLQGSAYNEQFF.

This chain links TRBV9 with TRBJ2-2, with TRBD1 as a possible D gene (5 bases). The V end lost 4 bases, the J end lost 0 bases, and 10 bases lay between the germline ends. The CDR3 sequence is 15 residues long. The V gene's germline CDR1 is SGDLS and CDR2 YYNGEE. The CDR3, as DNA: TGTGCCAGCAGCTCTTGGACAACGAACACCGGGGAGCTGTTTTTT. Translating gives CASSSWTTNTGELFF. Full variable domain (missing parts from reference TRBV9 and TRBJ2-2): DSGVTQTPKHLITATGQRVTLRCSPRSGDLSVYWYQQSLDQGLQFLIQYYNGEERAKGNILERFSAQQFPDLHSELNLSSLELGDSALYFCASSSWTTNTGELFFGEGSRLTVL.

The V and J genes are TRBV28 and TRBJ1-5; D perhaps matches TRBD1 (5 bases). The CDR3 is made up of 14 amino acids. The germline V gene encodes CDR1 MDHEN and CDR2 SYDVKM. Trimming left V 7 bases short and J 7 bases short, with 17 bases between. This CDR3 reads CASNSGGGEQPQHF. In nucleotides, the CDR3 is TGTGCCAGCAACAGCGGGGGGGGAGAACAGCCCCAGCATTTT.

This chain joins TRBV7-9 and TRBJ1-3; unclear D gene. The germline V and J ends were trimmed by 2 bases and 2 bases, with 7 bases remaining between them. Germline V gives CDR1 SEHNR, CDR2 FQNEAQ (reference sequence). The CDR3 is 14 amino acids. The CDR3 bases are TGTGCCAGCAGCTTATTTTACCCTGGAAACACCATATATTTT. It encodes CASSLFYPGNTIYF.

This clone was observed once. V is TRBV6-6 and J is TRBJ2-3; TRBD1 is a possible D gene (6 bases). V was cut by 5 bases and J by 8 bases, with 14 bases left in between. This CDR3 has 13 amino acids. Germline CDR1 is MNHNY and CDR2 is SVGAGI (reference sequence). The CDR3 DNA follows: TGTGCCAGCAGTCAAGGGACACAGGGTACGCAGTATTTT. Translation: CASSQGTQGTQYF.

The chain has TRBV21-1 and TRBJ2-4. TRBV21-1 is annotated as a pseudogene. This CDR3 comprises 16 residues. CDR3 nucleotide sequence: TGTGCCAGCAGCAAATACGCTCAATTAGCCAAAAACATTCAGTACTTC. It is translated as CASSKYAQLAKNIQYF.

This chain uses TRBV5-8 with TRBJ2-7, with D hard to call. Germline loops: CDR1 SGHTS, CDR2 YDEGEE. V lost 10 bases to trimming and J lost 5 bases, with 19 bases between them. The CDR3 runs 13 residues. The CDR3 spells CAGSLLAGNEQYF. The CDR3 DNA reads TGTGCCGGCTCCTTGCTCGCTGGGAACGAGCAGTACTTC.

The chain is built from TRBV20-1 and TRBJ1-5; TRBD1 aligns across 12 bases. Germline trimming cut 6 bases from V and 7 bases from J; bases unmatched to any gene: 10. In germline, CDR1 is DFQATT, CDR2 SNEGSKA (reference sequence). This CDR3 spans 15 amino acids. CDR3 protein: CSASPSGQGAQPQHF. Written as DNA, the CDR3 is TGCAGTGCCAGTCCCTCGGGACAGGGGGCGCAGCCCCAGCATTTT.

The rearrangement uses TRBV11-2 and TRBJ2-7, with 7 bases aligning to TRBD1. Germline V gives CDR1 SGHAT, CDR2 FQNNGV. After removal of 1 base from V and 5 bases from J, the junction contained 8 bases not matched to a gene. The CDR3 has 15 amino acids. This CDR3 reads CASSLVTQGTDEQYF. CDR3 bases: TGTGCCAGCAGCTTAGTGACACAGGGGACGGACGAGCAGTACTTC. Combining the CDR3 with reference TRBV11-2 and TRBJ2-7 gives the whole variable domain EAGVAQSPRYKIIEKRQSVAFWCNPISGHATLYWYQQILGQGPKLLIQFQNNGVVDDSQLPKDRFSAERLKGVDSTLKIQPAKLEDSAVYLCASSLVTQGTDEQYFGPGTRLTVT.

The chain combines TRBV6-2 or TRBV6-3 with TRBJ1-1; tentatively, D is TRBD1 (5 bases). With 6 bases removed from V and 2 bases from J, the gap between germline ends came to 19 bases. Germline loops: CDR1 MNHEY, CDR2 SVGEGT. The CDR3 totals 16 residues. The CDR3 sequence is CASSSIRLTVNTEAFF. The CDR3 DNA reads as TGTGCCAGCAGCTCCATACGCCTGACAGTTAACACTGAAGCTTTCTTT.

The chain uses TRBV6-5 and TRBJ2-4; possibly TRBD2 for D (6 bases). Germline V gene data show CDR1 as MNHEY and CDR2 as SVGAGI. The V gene lost 6 bases and the J gene lost 10 bases, with 19 bases spanning the gap. The CDR3 is 14 residues long. The CDR3 nucleotides read TGTGCCAGCAGCCCCTCCGGAGGGGTTGGGATTCAGTACTTC. Translating gives CASSPSGGVGIQYF.

This clone was observed once. The CDR3 region is CAWSLGNSPLHF. In DNA form, the CDR3 reads TGTGCCTGGAGTTTGGGAAATTCACCCCTCCACTTT. The chain couples TRBV30 to TRBJ1-6; D gene uncertain. V gave up 2 bases and J gave up 7 bases, with 6 bases separating them. Germline assignment: CDR1 GTSNPN and CDR2 SVGIG (reference sequence). The CDR3 consists of 12 residues. Full variable domain (missing parts from reference TRBV30 and TRBJ1-6): SQTIHQWPATLVQPVGSPLSLECTVEGTSNPNLYWYRQAAGRGLQLLFYSVGIGQISSEVPQNLSASRPQDRQFILSSKKLLLSDSGFYLCAWSLGNSPLHFGNGTRLTVT.

The chain couples TRBV2 to TRBJ2-2; 9 bases map to TRBD2. This CDR3 spans 18 amino acids. CDR1 and CDR2 from the germline V gene are SNHLY and FYNNEI. Trimming cost V 6 bases and J 1 base; bases outside gene matches: 12. CDR3 DNA sequence: TGTGCCAGCAGGGTGCAAAGGCTAGCGGGGCAGAACACCGGGGAGCTGTTTTTT. Its protein is CASRVQRLAGQNTGELFF. Drawing the rest from reference TRBV2 and TRBJ2-2, the complete variable domain is EPEVTQTPSHQVTQMGQEVILRCVPISNHLYFYWYRQILGQKVEFLVSFYNNEISEKSEIFDDQFSVERPDGSNFTLKIRSTKLEDSAMYFCASRVQRLAGQNTGELFFGEGSRLTVL.

The V gene is TRBV2, the J gene TRBJ2-1; the match to TRBD1 covers 10 bases. The CDR3 contains 15 residues. V lost 3 bases to trimming and J lost 4 bases; unmatched junction nucleotides: 3. Germline V gives CDR1 SNHLY, CDR2 FYNNEI. CDR3 loop: CASSDRTGGYNEQFF. The CDR3 nucleotides read TGTGCCAGCAGTGACCGGACAGGGGGGTACAATGAGCAGTTCTTC.

V is TRBV3-1 (or the pseudogene TRBV3-2) and J is TRBJ2-2; the D call may be TRBD1 or TRBD2 (5 bases each). Germline V gives CDR1 LGHDT, CDR2 YNNKEL (reference sequence). This CDR3 has 15 residues. V lost 1 base and J lost 5, with 11 bases in between. DNA of the CDR3: TGTGCCAGCAGCCAAGGGGCCGGGGCGACCGGGGAGCTGTTTTTT. This sequence encodes CASSQGAGATGELFF.

The chain employs TRBV18 and TRBJ1-1; a weak D match, TRBD1 (5 bases). This CDR3 is 15 amino acids long. Trimming shortened V by 1 base and J by 2 bases, and 11 bases separated the two germline ends. CDR1 is KGHSH and CDR2 is LQKENI in the germline V gene. The CDR3 DNA is TGTGCCAGCTCACCACTCCCGACAGATAACACTGAAGCTTTCTTT. Residues: CASSPLPTDNTEAFF.

This sequence joins TRBV10-3 and TRBJ2-1; 8 nucleotides match TRBD2. CDR3 length: 19 residues. With V trimmed by 8 bases and J by 4 bases, 22 bases remained unmatched. CDR1 is ENHRY, CDR2 SYGVKD, per germline. This chain's CDR3 is CAIQALPSGVAGLYNEQFF. The DNA for the CDR3 is TGTGCCATCCAAGCCCTCCCCTCGGGGGTAGCGGGGTTATACAATGAGCAGTTCTTC.

The rearrangement uses TRBV11-3 and TRBJ1-4, with D unclear. The length of the CDR3 is 15 residues. Germline-derived CDR1 and CDR2 are SGHNT and YENEEA. The V end was cut by 3 bases, the J end by 8 bases, with 16 bases between. For the CDR3, the DNA is TGTGCCAGCAGCTTCAAGACCGGCGTCGGAGAAAAACTGTTTTTT. Translated: CASSFKTGVGEKLFF.

This clone was counted a single time. This sequence joins TRBV12-3 or TRBV12-4 and TRBJ2-1; D possibly corresponds to TRBD2 (5 bases). CDR3 length: 12 residues. V lost 6 bases to trimming and J lost 8 bases, with 11 bases between them. The CDR3 here is CASSPGVYEQFF. The CDR3 coding sequence is TGTGCCAGCAGCCCCGGGGTCTATGAGCAGTTCTTC.

This clone was counted between two and nine times. V and J are TRBV3-1 (or the pseudogene TRBV3-2) and TRBJ1-2; 9 positions agree with TRBD1. Looked up from germline, CDR1 is LGHDT and CDR2 is YNNKEL (reference sequence). Trimming cost V 3 bases and J 2 bases; bases outside gene matches: 4. This CDR3 is 15 amino acids long. The CDR3 is CASSHRTGDNYGYTF. CDR3 DNA: TGTGCCAGCAGCCACCGGACAGGGGACAACTATGGCTACACCTTC.

V is TRBV5-5 and J is TRBJ2-1; TRBD2 matches 7 bases. Trimming cost V 4 bases and J 15 bases; bases outside gene matches: 10. Looked up from germline, CDR1 is SGHKS and CDR2 is YYEKEE (reference sequence). CDR3 length: 12 amino acids. The CDR3 protein is CASSPRTSVGFF. CDR3 DNA sequence: TGTGCCAGCAGCCCCCGGACTAGTGTAGGGTTCTTC. Based on the CDR3 plus reference TRBV5-5 and TRBJ2-1, the full variable domain is DAGVTQSPTHLIKTRGQQVTLRCSPISGHKSVSWYQQVLGQGPQFIFQYYEKEERGRGNFPDRFSARQFPNYSSELNVNALLLGDSALYLCASSPRTSVGFFGPGTRLTVL.

The chain combines TRBV6-5 with TRBJ1-2, with D tentatively TRBD1 (6 bases). V was trimmed by 8 bases and J by 6 bases, leaving 16 bases between them. This CDR3 comprises 13 residues. The germline V gene encodes CDR1 MNHEY and CDR2 SVGAGI. DNA for the CDR3: TGTGCCAGCTTTTGGGCGGGGGGCGATGGCTACACCTTC. Protein: CASFWAGGDGYTF.

Comments on this clone: Sequence at one end of the junction differs from germline and may be a read error. This chain uses TRBV7-7 with TRBJ2-3, with D hard to call. The germline CDR1 and CDR2 sequences are SSHAT and FNYEAQ (reference sequence). The CDR3 is made up of 15 amino acids. CDR3: CASSPDGPRTDTQYF. For the CDR3, the DNA is TGTGCTAGCAGCCCGGACGGGCCGAGGACAGATACGCAGTATTTT.

V and J are TRBV7-2 and TRBJ1-5; the D is unclear. V was pared by 1 base and J by 1 base, with 5 bases between. CDR1 is SGHTA, CDR2 FQGNSA, per germline. CDR3 length: 14 residues. Here the CDR3 reads CASSLGYSNQPQHF. CDR3 DNA: TGTGCCAGCAGCTTAGGGTACAGCAATCAGCCCCAGCATTTT.

The chain is built from TRBV19 and TRBJ2-3, with TRBD2 matching over 13 bases. Germline CDR1 and CDR2: LNHDA and SQIVND (reference sequence). With 5 bases clipped from V and 1 base from J, the junction kept 3 bases outside the gene matches. CDR3 size: 16 residues. The CDR3 DNA reads as TGTGCCAGTAGTCCCGGGACTAGCGGGGGCACAGATACGCAGTATTTT. Translation gives CASSPGTSGGTDTQYF. The complete variable domain, with remaining parts taken from reference TRBV19 and TRBJ2-3, reads DGGITQSPKYLFRKEGQNVTLSCEQNLNHDAMYWYRQDPGQGLRLIYYSQIVNDFQKGDIAEGYSVSREKKESFPLTVTSAQKNPTAFYLCASSPGTSGGTDTQYFGPGTRLTVL.

The chain links TRBV15 to TRBJ1-5; D unclear. Germline loops: CDR1 LNHNV, CDR2 YYDKDF (reference sequence). The V end was cut by 0 bases, the J end by 6 bases, with 12 bases between. The CDR3 is made up of 15 amino acids. The CDR3 region has the DNA TGTGCCACCAGCAGAGATGGCCAACCCTTTCAGCCCCAGCATTTT. Amino acid sequence: CATSRDGQPFQPQHF.

This chain connects TRBV4-3 to TRBJ1-3; a possible D gene is TRBD1 (6 bases). The CDR3 is 15 amino acids. Germline CDR1 reads LGHNA; CDR2 reads YSLEER. V gave up 1 base and J gave up 4 bases, with 11 bases separating them. The CDR3 spells CASSQGVGAGNTIYF. The CDR3 nucleotides read TGCGCCAGCAGCCAAGGGGTGGGGGCCGGAAACACCATATATTTT.

The chain's CDR3 is CASGNTNQPQHF. For the CDR3, the DNA is TGCGCCAGCGGTAACACCAATCAGCCCCAGCATTTT. V gene TRBV10-2 combines with J gene TRBJ1-5; unclear D gene. V lost 8 bases to trimming and J lost 3 bases, with 8 bases between them. The germline V gene encodes CDR1 WSHSY and CDR2 SAAADI. The CDR3 has 12 amino acids.

This sequence joins TRBV5-1 and TRBJ2-7, with D perhaps matching TRBD1 or TRBD2 (6 bases each). Trimming stripped 3 bases from V and 3 bases from J, with 10 bases between. Germline-derived CDR1 and CDR2 are SGHRS and YFSETQ. The CDR3 contains 13 residues. The CDR3 protein is CASSSGDFYEQYF. CDR3 nucleotide sequence: TGCGCCAGCAGCTCAGGGGACTTCTACGAGCAGTACTTC.